This T cell receptor beta chain was found in a study of CD8 T cells in Susac syndrome. Study-wide findings and caveats: It was acknowledged by the study that relatively few individuals were included in its TCR sequencing and HLA analysis.

Reverse transcription used 0.5 to 1 ug RNA and random hexamers. TCRdb reprocessed the immunoSEQ multiplex PCR reads via MiXCR and lists one record per CDR3 protein. Here the sample spans around 230,000 distinct CDR3 sequences, 95% being singletons. Details on this clonotype: Antigen: not known.

This TCR came from a human donor with multiple sclerosis. Sequenced sample: CD4+ T cells from PBMCs.

The CDR3 loop reads CAWSPTPGTYEQYF. CDR3 bases: TGTGCCTGGAGTCCCACTCCCGGAACCTACGAGCAGTACTTC. The J gene is TRBJ2-7, the V gene TRBV30; D gene uncertain. Germline V gene sequence: CDR1 GTSNPN, CDR2 SVGIG (reference sequence). V was clipped by 2 bases and J by 2 bases, with 13 bases between them. The CDR3 length is 14 residues.